The 15 T cell receptor beta chains listed next were all sequenced from one sample in a study of blood T cell repertoires in COVID-19. Assay used: immunoSEQ multiplex PCR; TCRdb lists only in-frame clones, some missing. This repertoire shows around 250,000 clones, about four fifths found once; its top ten account for around 5.4%. The sample comprised peripheral blood. Every receptor here comes from a man of 80 years or more with acute or convalescent COVID-19.

The chain uses TRBV28 and TRBJ1-5, with D uncertain. Deletions cut 7 bases from V and 5 bases from J, with 21 bases between. The germline V gene has CDR1 MDHEN and CDR2 SYDVKM. The CDR3 is 16 residues long. CDR3 loop: CASTLGLNYFHQPQHF. CDR3 sequence (DNA): TGTGCCAGCACCTTAGGACTCAACTATTTCCATCAGCCCCAGCATTTT. Looking up the rest from reference TRBV28 and TRBJ1-5 gives the full variable domain: DVKVTQSSRYLVKRTGEKVFLECVQDMDHENMFWYRQDPGLGLRLIYFSYDVKMKEKGDIPEGYSVSREKKERFSLILESASTNQTSMYLCASTLGLNYFHQPQHFGDGTRLSIL.

The chain recombines TRBV30 with TRBJ1-1, with unresolved D. Per the germline V gene, CDR1 is GTSNPN and CDR2 is SVGIG (reference sequence). Trimming took off 3 bases at V and 3 bases at J, with 8 bases between the two ends. CDR3 length equals 12 residues. CDR3 coding DNA: TGTGCCTGGAGCGATCAGTACACTGAAGCTTTCTTT. It yields the protein CAWSDQYTEAFF.

Written as DNA, the CDR3 is TGTGCCAGCAGTGATCGGACAGGGGCCAATGAGCAGTTCTTC. Amino acids: CASSDRTGANEQFF. This chain connects TRBV2 to TRBJ2-1; 9 nucleotides agree with TRBD1. The CDR3 spans 14 residues. Germline CDR1 is SNHLY and CDR2 is FYNNEI. V lost 3 bases and J lost 6; bases outside the gene matches: 3.

The chain links TRBV6-1 to TRBJ2-7, with 7 bases fitting TRBD2. V was pared by 1 base and J by 6 bases, with 6 bases of the junction left unmatched. The CDR3 contains 14 residues. Germline CDR1 is MNHNS and CDR2 is SASEGT. As DNA, the CDR3 is TGTGCCAGCAGTGAAGTACTAGCGCAGACCGAGCAGTACTTC. Translated: CASSEVLAQTEQYF.

The CDR3 nucleotides read TGCGCCAGCAGCTCGACAGGGGGCTTGGGGGATACGCAGTATTTT. Residues: CASSSTGGLGDTQYF. The chain uses TRBV5-1 and TRBJ2-3; TRBD1 matches at 10 bases. This CDR3 is built from 15 residues. Losses at the gene ends were 3 bases for V and 6 bases for J; bases not matched to a gene: 7. Germline V gene data show CDR1 as SGHRS and CDR2 as YFSETQ.

This clone has only a few counts. This chain joins TRBV30 and TRBJ2-3; 9 nucleotides match TRBD2. Losses at the gene ends were 2 bases for V and 2 bases for J; bases not matched to a gene: 5. Germline V gene sequence: CDR1 GTSNPN, CDR2 SVGIG (reference sequence). CDR3 length equals 15 residues. DNA of the CDR3: TGTGCCTGGAGTAAAGGACTAGCGAACACAGATACGCAGTATTTT. Amino acids: CAWSKGLANTDTQYF.

This chain joins TRBV5-1 and TRBJ2-1; 7 positions match TRBD1. This CDR3 is built from 15 residues. Germline V CDR1 and CDR2: SGHRS, YFSETQ. The V segment lost 3 bases and the J segment 5 bases; nucleotides outside the gene matches: 8. The CDR3 is CASSSTGDIHNEQFF. The CDR3 DNA sequence: TGCGCCAGCAGCTCTACAGGGGACATACACAATGAGCAGTTCTTC.

The rearrangement links TRBV20-1 to TRBJ1-2; 7 positions agree with TRBD1. V trimming: 7 bases; J trimming: 8 bases; junction bases outside the gene matches: 7. The CDR3 contains 11 residues. In germline, CDR1 is DFQATT, CDR2 SNEGSKA (reference sequence). The CDR3 here is CSVRDRAGYTF. CDR3 DNA sequence: TGCAGTGTGAGGGACAGAGCAGGCTACACCTTC.

This rearrangement joins TRBV5-1 to TRBJ2-3; D is possibly TRBD2 (5 bases). CDR3 length equals 15 residues. V was pared by 0 bases and J by 3 bases, with 11 bases between. From germline, CDR1 is SGHRS and CDR2 YFSETQ. CDR3 DNA sequence: TGCGCCAGCAGCTTGGGAGGGTATCTAACAGATACGCAGTATTTT. Residues: CASSLGGYLTDTQYF.

This clone was seen a handful of times. This chain's CDR3 is CASSEGSLNTGELFF. The DNA for the CDR3 is TGCGCCAGCAGTGAAGGGAGCCTGAACACCGGGGAGCTGTTTTTT. This chain links TRBV10-1 with TRBJ2-2, with D possibly matching TRBD2 (5 bases). V was cut by 3 bases and J by 1 base, with 9 bases left in between. Germline V gives CDR1 WNHNN, CDR2 SYGVQD (reference sequence). CDR3 size: 15 residues.

The table lists this clone with a count of one. The chain combines TRBV29-1 with TRBJ2-7; 8 positions agree with TRBD1. CDR3 length: 16 residues. V shed 4 bases, J shed 1 base, and the junction held 12 bases outside the gene matches. The germline gives CDR1 SQVTM, CDR2 ANQGSEA. CDR3 in amino acids: CSVGGQGTYRSYEQYF. CDR3 in DNA: TGCAGCGTTGGAGGACAGGGAACATATAGGTCCTACGAGCAGTACTTC.

The V and J genes are TRBV3-1 (or the pseudogene TRBV3-2) and TRBJ1-6, with a possible D match to TRBD1 (6 bases). Germline assignment: CDR1 LGHDT and CDR2 YNNKEL (reference sequence). Trimming left V 5 bases short and J 12 bases short, with 14 bases between. The CDR3 extends over 13 amino acids. For the CDR3, the DNA is TGTGCCAGCAGCGCGGTGAACAGGGAACCCCTCCACTTT. It specifies CASSAVNREPLHF.

This sequence joins TRBV7-2 and TRBJ2-7; 11 nucleotides agree with TRBD2. Germline V gives CDR1 SGHTA, CDR2 FQGNSA. The CDR3 is made up of 16 amino acids. The ends lost 0 bases at V and 3 bases at J; junction bases unmatched: 4. In nucleotides, the CDR3 is TGTGCCAGCAGCTTAGCTTCCACTAGCGGGAGCTACGAGCAGTACTTC. Amino acid sequence: CASSLASTSGSYEQYF.

This rearrangement joins TRBV28 to TRBJ1-2, with 12 bases aligning to TRBD1. The CDR3 consists of 15 residues. V was clipped by 8 bases and J by 3 bases; unmatched bases: 7. Germline CDR1 MDHEN, CDR2 SYDVKM. The CDR3 protein is CASVKGQGADYGYTF. The CDR3 DNA reads as TGTGCCAGCGTAAAGGGACAGGGGGCTGACTATGGCTACACCTTC.

The chain joins TRBV2 to TRBJ2-7, with D possibly TRBD2 on 5 matching bases. The germline V and J ends were trimmed by 7 bases and 5 bases, with 18 bases remaining between them. Germline V gene data show CDR1 as SNHLY and CDR2 as FYNNEI. The CDR3 sequence is 14 residues long. CDR3 sequence (DNA): TGTGCCAGCAAGGGAGACGAGGCGAAAAACGAGCAGTACTTC. As protein: CASKGDEAKNEQYF.